This T cell receptor beta chain was documented in a study of cytomegalovirus exposure and HLA in healthy donors. Regarding the study as a whole: Later on, an analysis found that several of the most significant clusters appeared to be linked to common viral pathogens, which included parvovirus B19.

The PCR employed 60 Vbeta primers together with 13 Jbeta primers. Here immunoSEQ multiplex PCR was the method, and the copy in TCRdb shows in-frame clones only, minus some. The table has fewer than 200,000 clones, around 90% seen once; the top ten hold 0.85%. For this clone: No antigen is known for it.

Sequenced material: PBMCs. The origin of this receptor is a woman aged 30 to 39 in good health and CMV-seronegative.

CDR3 bases: TGTGCCAGCAGCTTAAGACTAGCGGCCACCTACGAGCAGTACTTC. Translation: CASSLRLAATYEQYF. The chain has TRBV7-7 and TRBJ2-7; 9 bases fit TRBD2. This CDR3 has 15 amino acids. The germline V gene encodes CDR1 SSHAT and CDR2 FNYEAQ (reference sequence). The J segment lost 2 bases and the V segment lost 2 bases, leaving 4 bases of the junction unmatched. Full variable domain (remainder filled in from reference TRBV7-7 and TRBJ2-7): GAGVSQSPRYKVTKRGQDVTLRCDPISSHATLYWYQQALGQGPEFLTYFNYEAQPDKSGLPSDRFSAERPEGSISTLTIQRTEQRDSAMYRCASSLRLAATYEQYFGPGTRLTVT.